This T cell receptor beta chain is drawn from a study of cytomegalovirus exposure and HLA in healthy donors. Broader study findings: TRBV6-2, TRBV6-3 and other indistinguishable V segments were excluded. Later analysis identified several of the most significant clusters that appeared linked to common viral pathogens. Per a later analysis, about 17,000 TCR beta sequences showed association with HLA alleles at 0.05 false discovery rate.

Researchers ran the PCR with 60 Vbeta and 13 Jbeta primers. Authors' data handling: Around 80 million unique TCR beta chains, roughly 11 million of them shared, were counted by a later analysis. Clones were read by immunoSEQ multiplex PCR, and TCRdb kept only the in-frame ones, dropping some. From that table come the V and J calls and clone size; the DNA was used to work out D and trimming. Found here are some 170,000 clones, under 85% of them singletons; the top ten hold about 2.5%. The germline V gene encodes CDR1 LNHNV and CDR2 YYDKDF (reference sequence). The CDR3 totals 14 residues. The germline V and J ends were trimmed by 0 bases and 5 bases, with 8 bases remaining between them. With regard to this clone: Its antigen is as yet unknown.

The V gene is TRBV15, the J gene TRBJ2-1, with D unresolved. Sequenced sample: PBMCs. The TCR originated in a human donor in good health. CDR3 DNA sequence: TGTGCCACCAGCAGAGAGTATAGAGACAATGAGCAGTTCTTC. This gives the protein CATSREYRDNEQFF.